A selection of T cell receptor beta chains follows, all from one sample in a study of early T cells in non-severe SARS-CoV-2 infection. TCRdb used MiXCR to reprocess the 5' RACE reads, holding one entry per CDR3 protein. The table lists tens of thousands of distinct CDR3 sequences, around a sixth of them singletons, with around 10% in the top ten. Sequenced sample: whole blood. These receptors came from an adult who was a healthcare worker with PCR-confirmed SARS-CoV-2 infection or an uninfected control (not recorded which). Both conserved end residues are part of each CDR3. D genes are given only for firm matches. Not every row has a clone size; where given, it reads once, few, many or a size class.

V gene: TRBV30; clone size: -; D gene: -; J gene: TRBJ2-2; CDR3 DNA: TGTGCCTGGGGACGCCTCCCAAGGGCCGCCGGGGAGCTGTTTTTT; CDR3 protein: CAWGRLPRAAGELFF
V gene: TRBV9; clone size: -; D gene: TRBD2; J gene: TRBJ2-1; CDR3 DNA: TGTGCCAGCAGCGTAGAGGGGCGGGGGTACAATGAGCAGTTCTTC; CDR3 protein: CASSVEGRGYNEQFF
V gene: TRBV28; clone size: -; D gene: -; J gene: TRBJ2-7; CDR3 DNA: TGTGCCAGCAGTCTTGGGACTTTCTACGAGCAGTACTTC; CDR3 protein: CASSLGTFYEQYF
V gene: TRBV20-1; clone size: many; D gene: TRBD1; J gene: TRBJ1-6; CDR3 DNA: TGCAGTGCTAGTCGTGGAGGGACAGATAATTCACCCCTCCACTTT; CDR3 protein: CSASRGGTDNSPLHF
V gene: TRBV5-5; clone size: -; D gene: -; J gene: TRBJ1-5; CDR3 DNA: TGTGCCAGCAGCCCCTCGGCGGGGGCTGAGCAGCCCCAGCATTTT; CDR3 protein: CASSPSAGAEQPQHF
V gene: TRBV20-1; clone size: -; D gene: TRBD1; J gene: TRBJ1-5; CDR3 DNA: TGCAGTGCTGGGGACAGGGTGAATCAGCCCCAGCATTTT; CDR3 protein: CSAGDRVNQPQHF
V gene: TRBV6-2/TRBV6-3; clone size: -; D gene: TRBD2; J gene: TRBJ2-5; CDR3 DNA: TGTGCCAGACTCCGGACTAGCGGACAAGAGACCCAGTACTTC; CDR3 protein: CARLRTSGQETQYF
V gene: TRBV5-4; clone size: few; D gene: -; J gene: TRBJ2-3; CDR3 DNA: TGTGCCAGCAGCTTGGAGCTTGGGACTAGCACAGATACGCAGTATTTT; CDR3 protein: CASSLELGTSTDTQYF
V gene: TRBV20-1; clone size: many; D gene: -; J gene: TRBJ1-2; CDR3 DNA: TGCAGTGCTAGGCCCCAGGGGTATGGCTACACCTTC; CDR3 protein: CSARPQGYGYTF
V gene: TRBV27; clone size: -; D gene: -; J gene: TRBJ2-7; CDR3 DNA: TGTGCCAGCAGTTCCGCTAGTACCCACCCCTACGAGCAGTACTTC; CDR3 protein: CASSSASTHPYEQYF
V gene: TRBV11-2; clone size: -; D gene: -; J gene: TRBJ2-3; CDR3 DNA: TGTGCCAGCAGCTTAGGGGACGGGGTCACAGATACGCAGTATTTT; CDR3 protein: CASSLGDGVTDTQYF
V gene: TRBV20-1; clone size: -; D gene: TRBD1; J gene: TRBJ1-3; CDR3 DNA: TGCAGTGCTATGAAGATGACAGGGGGCGTTGGAAACACCATATATTTT; CDR3 protein: CSAMKMTGGVGNTIYF
V gene: TRBV24-1; clone size: -; D gene: TRBD2; J gene: TRBJ2-1; CDR3 DNA: TGTGCCACCAGTGACCGACTAGCGGGAGGGTCCTACAATGAGCAGTTCTTC; CDR3 protein: CATSDRLAGGSYNEQFF
V gene: TRBV18; clone size: few; D gene: TRBD1; J gene: TRBJ1-2; CDR3 DNA: TGTGCCAGCTCACCACGACAGGGTTTCGACTATGGCTACACCTTC; CDR3 protein: CASSPRQGFDYGYTF
V gene: TRBV9; clone size: -; D gene: -; J gene: TRBJ2-5; CDR3 DNA: TGTGCCAGCAGCGTATCGTCTCTTGGTTTGGAGACCCAGTACTTC; CDR3 protein: CASSVSSLGLETQYF
V gene: TRBV29-1; clone size: -; D gene: TRBD2; J gene: TRBJ2-2; CDR3 DNA: TGCAGCGTACTGGGACTAGCTTCCACCGGGGAGCTGTTTTTT; CDR3 protein: CSVLGLASTGELFF
V gene: TRBV29-1; clone size: many; D gene: -; J gene: TRBJ1-3; CDR3 DNA: TGCAGCGTTGACCCCAGGGAAAGCTCTGGAAACACCATATATTTT; CDR3 protein: CSVDPRESSGNTIYF
V gene: TRBV20-1; clone size: few; D gene: -; J gene: TRBJ2-5; CDR3 DNA: TGCAGTGCTAGAAGGGCCTCCGAGGCCCAAGAGACCCAGTACTTC; CDR3 protein: CSARRASEAQETQYF
V gene: TRBV12-5; clone size: -; D gene: -; J gene: TRBJ2-7; CDR3 DNA: TGTGCTAGTGGTTACGACAGAATCTACGAGCAGTACTTC; CDR3 protein: CASGYDRIYEQYF
V gene: TRBV20-1; clone size: -; D gene: -; J gene: TRBJ1-5; CDR3 DNA: TGCAGAGTAGGGACGGGCAATCAGCCCCAGCATTTT; CDR3 protein: CRVGTGNQPQHF
V gene: TRBV9; clone size: few; D gene: -; J gene: TRBJ2-1; CDR3 DNA: TGTGCCAGCAGCGTAGATGAAGGGTGGAATGAGCAGTTCTTC; CDR3 protein: CASSVDEGWNEQFF
V gene: TRBV5-4; clone size: many; D gene: -; J gene: TRBJ2-5; CDR3 DNA: TGTGCCAGCAGCGGGATAGGGGGTAAAGGGACCCAGTACTTC; CDR3 protein: CASSGIGGKGTQYF
V gene: TRBV11-2; clone size: -; D gene: -; J gene: TRBJ2-7; CDR3 DNA: TGTGCCAGCAGCTTAGGGTGGGGGACCCCGTCGGGATGTGAGCAGTACTTC; CDR3 protein: CASSLGWGTPSGCEQYF
V gene: TRBV12-3/TRBV12-4; clone size: -; D gene: TRBD2; J gene: TRBJ2-7; CDR3 DNA: TGTGCCAGCACCACGGGACTAGAACCCTACGAGCAGTACTTC; CDR3 protein: CASTTGLEPYEQYF
V gene: TRBV11-2; clone size: many; D gene: -; J gene: TRBJ1-3; CDR3 DNA: TGTGCCAGCAGCTTAGTGACAGTACTCTCTGGAAACACCATATATTTT; CDR3 protein: CASSLVTVLSGNTIYF
V gene: TRBV5-1; clone size: once; D gene: TRBD2; J gene: TRBJ2-3; CDR3 DNA: TGCGCCAGCAGCTTTGTGACTAGCGGGGGCACAGATACGCAGTATTTT; CDR3 protein: CASSFVTSGGTDTQYF
V gene: TRBV12-3/TRBV12-4; clone size: few; D gene: TRBD1; J gene: TRBJ1-5; CDR3 DNA: TGTGCCAGCAGTTTAACCCGCGACAGGGCCAGCAATCAGCCCCAGCATTTT; CDR3 protein: CASSLTRDRASNQPQHF